This TCR beta chain comes out of a study of blood T cell repertoires in COVID-19. Trimming took 3 bases from V and 7 from J, leaving 15 bases between them. The length of the CDR3 is 15 residues. The table came from immunoSEQ multiplex PCR; TCRdb's copy has only in-frame clones and leaves some out. This table holds 250,000 to 300,000 clones, about nine tenths found once. V is TRBV23-1 and J is TRBJ2-2, with D possibly matching TRBD1 (5 bases). Being an ORF, TRBV23-1 has a function that is uncertain. The sequence was obtained from a woman aged 25 to 45 who had recovered from COVID-19. The sample comprised PBMCs or T cells enriched from blood (not recorded which). The chain's CDR3 is CASSHPKGKGGELFF. The CDR3 DNA is TGCGCCAGCAGTCACCCTAAGGGGAAGGGCGGGGAGCTGTTTTTT.